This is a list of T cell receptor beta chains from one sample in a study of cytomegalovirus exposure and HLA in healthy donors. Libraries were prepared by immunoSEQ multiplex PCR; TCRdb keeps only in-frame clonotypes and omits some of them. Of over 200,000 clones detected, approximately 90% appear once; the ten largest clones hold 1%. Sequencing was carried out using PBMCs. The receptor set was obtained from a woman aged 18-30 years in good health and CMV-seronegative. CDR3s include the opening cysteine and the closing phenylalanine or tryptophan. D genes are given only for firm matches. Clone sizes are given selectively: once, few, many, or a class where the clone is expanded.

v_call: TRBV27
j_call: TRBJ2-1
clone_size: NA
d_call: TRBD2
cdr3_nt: TGTGCCAGCAGTTTGTTGACTAGCGGGGTTCGAGGCAATGAGCAGTTCTTC
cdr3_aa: CASSLLTSGVRGNEQFF

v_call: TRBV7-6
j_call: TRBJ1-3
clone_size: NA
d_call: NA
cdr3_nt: TGTGCCAGCAGCCCACAGGGAACTGGAAACACCATATATTTT
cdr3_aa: CASSPQGTGNTIYF

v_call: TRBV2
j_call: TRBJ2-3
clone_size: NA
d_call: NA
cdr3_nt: TGTGCCAGCAGTGAGCGACAAACCTGGCTCCCAGATACGCAGTATTTT
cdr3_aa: CASSERQTWLPDTQYF

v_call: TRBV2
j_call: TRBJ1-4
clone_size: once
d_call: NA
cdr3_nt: TGTGCCAGCAGGGCCCAGGGGTCGGAGAATGAAAAACTGTTTTTT
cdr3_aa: CASRAQGSENEKLFF

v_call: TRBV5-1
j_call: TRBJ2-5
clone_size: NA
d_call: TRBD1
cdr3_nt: TGCGCCAGCAGCTTAACAGGGGGTGAAGAGACCCAGTACTTC
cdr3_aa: CASSLTGGEETQYF

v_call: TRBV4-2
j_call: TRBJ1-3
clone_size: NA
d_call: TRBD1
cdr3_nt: TGTGCCAGCAGCCAGCATACGCGGACAGGGGCCTCTGGAAACACCATATATTTT
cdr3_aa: CASSQHTRTGASGNTIYF

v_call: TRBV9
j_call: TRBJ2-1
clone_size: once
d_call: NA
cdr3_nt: TGTGCCAGCAGGGCAGGGGTTCCCACATACAATGAGCAGTTCTTC
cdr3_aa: CASRAGVPTYNEQFF

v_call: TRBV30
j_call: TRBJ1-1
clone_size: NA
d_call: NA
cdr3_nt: TGTGCCTGGAGTGTACCGGGGAACACTGAAGCTTTCTTT
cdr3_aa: CAWSVPGNTEAFF

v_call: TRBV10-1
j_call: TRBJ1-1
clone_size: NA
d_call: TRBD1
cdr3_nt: TGCGCCAGCTCCTCCGGGACAGGGGACTTCACTGAAGCTTTCTTT
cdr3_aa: CASSSGTGDFTEAFF

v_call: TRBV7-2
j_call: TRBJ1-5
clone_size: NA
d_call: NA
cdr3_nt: TGTGCCAGCAGCCCTAGTATGGATCAGCCCCAGCATTTT
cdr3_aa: CASSPSMDQPQHF

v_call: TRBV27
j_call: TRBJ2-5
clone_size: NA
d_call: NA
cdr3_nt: TGTGCCAGCAGTTTAGCGCGGGAAGAGACCCAGTACTTC
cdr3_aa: CASSLAREETQYF

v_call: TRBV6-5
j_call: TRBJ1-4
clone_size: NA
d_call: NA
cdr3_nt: TGTGCCAGCAGTTACGATCACAGGGTTGGAGAAAAACTGTTTTTT
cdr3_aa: CASSYDHRVGEKLFF

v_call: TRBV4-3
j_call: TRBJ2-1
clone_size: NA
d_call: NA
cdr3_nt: TGCGCCAGCAGCCAAGATCATACTAGTTACAATGAGCAGTTCTTC
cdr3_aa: CASSQDHTSYNEQFF

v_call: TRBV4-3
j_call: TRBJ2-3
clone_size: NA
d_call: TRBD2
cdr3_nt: TGCGCCAGCAGCCAATTTACGGGACTAGCGGGAGCGGCAGATACGCAGTATTTT
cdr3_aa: CASSQFTGLAGAADTQYF

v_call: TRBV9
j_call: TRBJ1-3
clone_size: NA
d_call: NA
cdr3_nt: TGTGCCAGCAGCATTTTGGGGGACTTTGGAAACACCATATATTTT
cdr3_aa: CASSILGDFGNTIYF

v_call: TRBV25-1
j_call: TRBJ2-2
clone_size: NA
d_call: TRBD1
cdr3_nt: TGTGCCAGCAGTGAGGACAGGACCACCGGGGAGCTGTTTTTT
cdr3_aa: CASSEDRTTGELFF

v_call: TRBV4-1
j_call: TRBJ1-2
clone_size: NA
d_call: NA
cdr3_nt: TGCGCCAGCAGCCAAGAGGATGGGGAGGCCCGGTTAGGTGGCTACACCTTC
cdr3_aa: CASSQEDGEARLGGYTF

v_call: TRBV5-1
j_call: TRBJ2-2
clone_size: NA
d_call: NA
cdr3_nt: TGCGCCAGCAGCTTGGATTTATCAGGGCTGAACACCGGGGAGCTGTTTTTT
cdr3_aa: CASSLDLSGLNTGELFF

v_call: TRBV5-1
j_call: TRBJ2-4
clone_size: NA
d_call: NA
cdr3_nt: TGCGCCAGCAGCTTGGGGCCCCCCGAGGACATTCAGTACTTC
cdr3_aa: CASSLGPPEDIQYF

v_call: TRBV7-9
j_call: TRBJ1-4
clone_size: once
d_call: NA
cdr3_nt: TGTGCCAGCAGCTTAGCATTTACTCCGGGGGCAACTAATGAAAAACTGTTTTTT
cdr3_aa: CASSLAFTPGATNEKLFF

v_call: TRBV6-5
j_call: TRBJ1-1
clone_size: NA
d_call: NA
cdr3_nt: TGTGCCAGCAGTTCCGTAGGGGCAACTGAAGCTTTCTTT
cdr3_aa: CASSSVGATEAFF

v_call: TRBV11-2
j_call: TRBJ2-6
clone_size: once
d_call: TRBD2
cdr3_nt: TGTGCCAGCAGCTTAGGTGGGAGGGCCCCCGGGGCCAACGTCCTGACTTTC
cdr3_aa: CASSLGGRAPGANVLTF

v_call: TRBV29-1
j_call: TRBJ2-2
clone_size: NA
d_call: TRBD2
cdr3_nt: TGCAGCGTCGGTACTAGCGGGGGAAACACCGGGGAGCTGTTTTTT
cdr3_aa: CSVGTSGGNTGELFF

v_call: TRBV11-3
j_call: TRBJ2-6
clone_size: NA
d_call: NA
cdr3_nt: TGTGCCAGCAGCTTAGTCCAATCTGGGGCCAACGTCCTGACTTTC
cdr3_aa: CASSLVQSGANVLTF

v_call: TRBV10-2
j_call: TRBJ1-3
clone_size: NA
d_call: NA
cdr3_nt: TGCGCCAGCAGCCAACTGGGCTTAGGAAACACCATATATTTT
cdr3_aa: CASSQLGLGNTIYF